These 32 T cell receptor beta chains were sequenced from one sample in a study of blood T cell repertoires in COVID-19. Assay: immunoSEQ multiplex PCR; the TCRdb copy retains only in-frame clones and omits some. The sample has about 230,000 clones, approximately 87% seen once. The sequencing sample was made of peripheral blood. The source of these receptors is an older woman with active or convalescent COVID-19.

The CDR3 spells CASSKGQEISSYNSPLHF. CDR3 DNA: TGTGCCAGCAGTAAAGGACAGGAGATCAGCTCCTATAATTCACCCCTCCACTTT. This chain links TRBV2 with TRBJ1-6; 7 bases agree with TRBD1. With V trimmed by 5 bases and J by 0 bases, 10 bases remained unmatched. Per germline, CDR1 SNHLY and CDR2 FYNNEI. The CDR3 covers 18 residues.

This chain links TRBV18 with TRBJ1-6; TRBD1 aligns across 9 bases. Germline V gene sequence: CDR1 KGHSH, CDR2 LQKENI. The J segment lost 7 bases and the V segment lost 8 bases, leaving 3 bases of the junction unmatched. CDR3 length: 13 amino acids. CDR3 residues: CASEGQGNSPLHF. The CDR3 DNA reads as TGTGCCAGCGAAGGACAGGGGAATTCACCCCTCCACTTT.

The chain couples TRBV5-1 to TRBJ2-3; 7 nucleotides line up with TRBD2. V dropped 8 bases and J dropped 4; count of bases not matched to a gene: 13. The CDR3 sequence is 15 residues long. Germline CDR1 is SGHRS and CDR2 is YFSETQ. The CDR3 loop is CASTVLAAGADTQYF. The CDR3 DNA is TGCGCCAGTACCGTTCTAGCGGCGGGGGCAGATACGCAGTATTTT. The entire variable domain, with the rest obtained from reference TRBV5-1 and TRBJ2-3, is as follows: KAGVTQTPRYLIKTRGQQVTLSCSPISGHRSVSWYQQTPGQGLQFLFEYFSETQRNKGNFPGRFSGRQFSNSRSEMNVSTLELGDSALYLCASTVLAAGADTQYFGPGTRLTVL.

This chain joins TRBV5-1 and TRBJ1-2; D might be TRBD1 (5 bases). The CDR3 consists of 13 residues. V gave up 2 bases and J gave up 3 bases, with 8 bases separating them. CDR1 and CDR2 (germline): SGHRS, YFSETQ. Here the CDR3 DNA reads TGCGCCAGCAGCTTCGTAGGGGACTATGGCTACACCTTC. As protein: CASSFVGDYGYTF.

This clone was seen a handful of times. The rearrangement joins TRBV12-2 to TRBJ1-1; the table names TRBD1, a call not compared with the DNA. TRBV12-2 corresponds to a pseudogene. The CDR3 covers 16 residues. Written as DNA, the CDR3 is TGTGCAAGTCGCTTAGGTTCGCCGCAACAGAACACTGAAGCTTTCTTT. Its translation: CASRLGSPQQNTEAFF.

The V call is TRBV6-5, the J call TRBJ2-1; TRBD1 is a possible D gene (6 bases). The V gene's germline CDR1 is MNHEY and CDR2 SVGAGI. V lost 5 bases to trimming and J lost 9 bases, with 8 bases between them. The CDR3 has 11 residues. In DNA, the CDR3 is TGTGCCAGCAGTACAGGGCTTGAGCAGTTCTTC. Protein sequence: CASSTGLEQFF.

DNA of the CDR3: TGTGCCAGCAGCCAGGCTTTCTACGAGCAGTACTTC. Translation gives CASSQAFYEQYF. The gene calls are TRBV3-1 (or the pseudogene TRBV3-2) and TRBJ2-7; D gene uncertain. The V end lost 3 bases, the J end lost 3 bases, and 6 bases lay between the germline ends. Germline-derived CDR1 and CDR2 are LGHDT and YNNKEL (reference sequence). The CDR3 spans 12 residues.

Concerning this clone itself: Other DNA sequences in the same sample also yield this CDR3. V and J are TRBV29-1 and TRBJ2-5; 8 nucleotides match TRBD2. From germline, CDR1 is SQVTM and CDR2 ANQGSEA. Unmatched junction bases numbered 2, after V lost 6 bases and J lost 2 bases. This CDR3 has 12 residues. The chain's CDR3 is CSVTSGQETQYF. DNA of the CDR3: TGCAGCGTAACTAGCGGACAAGAGACCCAGTACTTC. The full variable domain, in which reference TRBV29-1 and TRBJ2-5 provide the parts outside the CDR3, is SAVISQKPSRDICQRGTSLTIQCQVDSQVTMMFWYRQQPGQSLTLIATANQGSEATYESGFVIDKFPISRPNLTFSTLTVSNMSPEDSSIYLCSVTSGQETQYFGPGTRLLVL.

The chain is built from TRBV7-9 and TRBJ1-1; 7 nucleotides align to TRBD1. The CDR3 is 15 amino acids. The J segment lost 0 bases and the V segment lost 0 bases, leaving 1 base of the junction unmatched. CDR1 and CDR2 from the germline V gene are SEHNR and FQNEAQ (reference sequence). The CDR3 DNA reads as TGTGCCAGCAGCTTAGCAGGGACAGTGAACACTGAAGCTTTCTTT. It codes for CASSLAGTVNTEAFF.

V usage is TRBV7-9 and J usage is TRBJ1-1; TRBD1 aligns across 9 bases. V was pared by 5 bases and J by 3 bases, with 10 bases of the junction left unmatched. The CDR3 extends over 16 amino acids. From germline, CDR1 is SEHNR and CDR2 FQNEAQ (reference sequence). The CDR3 loop reads CASSRRLGQGDTEAFF. The DNA of the CDR3 is TGTGCCAGCAGCCGGAGGTTGGGACAGGGAGACACTGAAGCTTTCTTT.

This clone was counted only a few times. The chain links TRBV5-1 to TRBJ2-5; TRBD1 aligns across 10 bases. This CDR3 is 16 amino acids long. CDR1 and CDR2 from the germline V gene are SGHRS and YFSETQ. V gave up 4 bases and J gave up 7 bases; unmatched junction bases: 13. The CDR3 coding sequence is TGCGCCAGCAGCCTCCTTCCGGGACAGGGGATAGGGACCCAGTACTTC. Translation: CASSLLPGQGIGTQYF.

The V gene is TRBV6-5, the J gene TRBJ2-6; D is unclear. Germline loops: CDR1 MNHEY, CDR2 SVGAGI. V was clipped by 7 bases and J by 0 bases, with 4 bases between them. The CDR3 length is 13 residues. The CDR3 is CASIASGANVLTF. In DNA form, the CDR3 reads TGTGCCAGCATAGCCTCTGGGGCCAACGTCCTGACTTTC.

The V call is TRBV18, the J call TRBJ2-1; no clear D gene. In germline, CDR1 is KGHSH, CDR2 LQKENI. There are 12 residues in the CDR3. Trimming removed 2 bases at V and 6 bases at J, with 5 bases between. CDR3 protein: CASSPNINEQFF. For the CDR3, the DNA is TGTGCCAGCTCACCAAATATCAATGAGCAGTTCTTC.

This chain joins TRBV18 and TRBJ2-7; the match to TRBD1 covers 8 bases. The length of the CDR3 is 14 residues. The germline gives CDR1 KGHSH, CDR2 LQKENI. V lost 5 bases and J lost 9; bases outside the gene matches: 12. CDR3 nucleotides: TGTGCCAGCTCATCAAGAGCCGACAGGGGTGGGCAGTACTTC. As protein: CASSSRADRGGQYF.

The chain recombines TRBV5-6 with TRBJ2-5, with 10 nucleotides matching TRBD2. This CDR3 spans 17 amino acids. The V gene's germline CDR1 is SGHDT and CDR2 YYEEEE. V lost 4 bases and J lost 1; bases outside the gene matches: 10. CDR3 DNA sequence: TGTGCCAGCAGCCTGGGACTAGCGTTGTCCCCCCAAGAGACCCAGTACTTC. Protein product: CASSLGLALSPQETQYF. The full variable domain, rest sourced from reference TRBV5-6 and TRBJ2-5, is DAGVTQSPTHLIKTRGQQVTLRCSPKSGHDTVSWYQQALGQGPQFIFQYYEEEERQRGNFPDRFSGHQFPNYSSELNVNALLLGDSALYLCASSLGLALSPQETQYFGPGTRLLVL.

The chain is built from TRBV5-1 and TRBJ2-7; TRBD2 is a possible D gene (6 bases). From germline, CDR1 is SGHRS and CDR2 YFSETQ. The CDR3 totals 15 residues. V shed 0 bases and J shed 3 bases, with 13 bases lying between them. The CDR3 reads CASSLGPGGSYEQYF. CDR3 DNA: TGCGCCAGCAGCTTGGGGCCCGGGGGAAGCTACGAGCAGTACTTC.

This clone was found a few times. This chain joins TRBV28 and TRBJ2-2; TRBD2 might be the D (6 bases). V was cut by 3 bases and J by 4 bases, with 9 bases left in between. Germline V lookup: CDR1 MDHEN, CDR2 SYDVKM. The CDR3 sequence is 14 residues long. CDR3 region: CASSFGGPTGELFF. The CDR3 DNA is TGTGCCAGCAGTTTCGGAGGGCCCACCGGGGAGCTGTTTTTT.

CDR3 sequence reads: CASSLGLHNEKLFF. CDR3 coding DNA: TGTGCCAGCAGCTTAGGGCTTCATAATGAAAAACTGTTTTTT. The chain uses TRBV11-2 and TRBJ1-4; no reliable D call. Trimming removed 1 base at V and 4 bases at J, with 7 bases between. Germline CDR1 SGHAT, CDR2 FQNNGV. The CDR3 spans 14 residues.

This clone was seen only once. V and J are TRBV11-2 and TRBJ2-1; 12 nucleotides align to TRBD2. Germline CDR1 reads SGHAT; CDR2 reads FQNNGV. The trim removed 5 bases at V and 14 bases at J, leaving 16 bases unmatched. There are 16 residues in the CDR3. CDR3 nucleotides: TGTGCCAGCAGCATCTCAGGGGCTAGCGGGGGGGCCGGAGAGTTCTTC. As protein: CASSISGASGGAGEFF.

The CDR3 coding sequence is TGTGCCATCAGTGAGCACTACGAGCAGTACTTC. Translation gives CAISEHYEQYF. The gene calls are TRBV10-3 and TRBJ2-7; D unresolved. V lost 2 bases to trimming and J lost 3 bases, with 2 bases between them. This CDR3 is 11 amino acids long. Per germline, CDR1 ENHRY and CDR2 SYGVKD.

This clone was detected many times. The V gene is TRBV5-4, the J gene TRBJ2-5; 12 nucleotides agree with TRBD2. J gave up 5 bases and V 3 bases, and 8 bases lay outside the gene matches. Germline V gives CDR1 SGHNT, CDR2 YYREEE (reference sequence). The CDR3 runs to 16 residues. CDR3 residues: CASSSGLAGDFETQYF. The CDR3 DNA reads TGTGCCAGCAGCTCGGGACTAGCGGGCGATTTCGAGACCCAGTACTTC.

This clone has only a few counts. The chain carries TRBV3-1 (or the pseudogene TRBV3-2) and TRBJ1-1, with 7 nucleotides matching TRBD1. This CDR3 is built from 14 residues. Per germline, CDR1 LGHDT and CDR2 YNNKEL (reference sequence). Losses at the gene ends were 3 bases for V and 4 bases for J; bases not matched to a gene: 5. CDR3 sequence (DNA): TGTGCCAGCAGCCAGCGACAGGGATTCACTGAAGCTTTCTTT. This encodes CASSQRQGFTEAFF.

The V call is TRBV28, the J call TRBJ2-7; TRBD2 matches 12 bases. V lost 6 bases and J lost 6; bases outside the gene matches: 9. The CDR3 contains 15 residues. Germline CDR1 MDHEN, CDR2 SYDVKM. The CDR3 sequence is CASSRSPSGRAEQYF. DNA for the CDR3: TGTGCCAGCAGCCGGTCCCCTAGCGGGAGGGCCGAGCAGTACTTC.

A note on this clone: Germline is not matched at one junction end, which may reflect a read error. This chain links TRBV7-7 with TRBJ2-5; TRBD2 aligns across 9 bases. Germline V gene sequence: CDR1 SSHAT, CDR2 FNYEAQ (reference sequence). The CDR3 consists of 15 residues. This CDR3 reads CASSLGLAGSETQYF. CDR3 in DNA: TGTGCTAGCAGCTTAGGGCTAGCGGGATCAGAGACCCAGTACTTC.

As DNA, the CDR3 is TGCGCCAGCAGTGAGGACCTAGCCATAGCCGGGGAGCTGTTTTTT. Its translation: CASSEDLAIAGELFF. The chain carries TRBV10-2 and TRBJ2-2; a possible D gene is TRBD2 (5 bases). The germline gives CDR1 WSHSY, CDR2 SAAADI. V gave up 2 bases and J gave up 6 bases, with 13 bases separating them. This CDR3 contains 15 residues.

The chain combines TRBV21-1 with TRBJ2-3; TRBD2 is taken as the D call from the table, unchecked against the DNA. TRBV21-1 is tagged as a pseudogene. The CDR3 consists of 18 residues. The CDR3 DNA reads as TGTGCCAGCATCCTCGGGGGACTAGCGGCGCCTAGCACAGATACGCAGTATTTT. It specifies CASILGGLAAPSTDTQYF.

V usage is TRBV7-3 and J usage is TRBJ1-2; D is perhaps TRBD1 (5 bases). Germline CDR1 SGHTA, CDR2 FQGTGA. V was pared by 5 bases and J by 4 bases, with 14 bases between. The CDR3 consists of 14 residues. The CDR3 loop reads CASSDSTAAYGYTF. CDR3 nucleotide sequence: TGTGCCAGCAGCGACTCGACAGCAGCCTATGGCTACACCTTC.

The sample holds a few counts of this clone. The chain employs TRBV4-1 and TRBJ2-1; 8 bases are a match to TRBD1. This CDR3 is built from 15 residues. Germline V gene data show CDR1 as MGHRA and CDR2 as YSYEKL. J lost 7 bases, V lost 4 bases, and 9 bases had no gene match. CDR3 protein: CASSLQGEASNEQFF. In nucleotides, the CDR3 is TGCGCCAGCAGCCTACAGGGGGAGGCGTCGAATGAGCAGTTCTTC.

The chain couples TRBV28 to TRBJ1-2; TRBD1 is a possible D gene (6 bases). Deletions cut 5 bases from V and 8 bases from J, with 21 bases between. Germline V gives CDR1 MDHEN, CDR2 SYDVKM. The CDR3 loop spans 15 amino acids. The DNA for the CDR3 is TGTGCCAGCAGTACACCCCCCGGGACACTGCGCGGCTACACCTTC. It specifies CASSTPPGTLRGYTF.

This chain links TRBV4-2 with TRBJ2-1; 11 bases align to TRBD2. V dropped 1 base and J dropped 8; count of bases not matched to a gene: 13. The CDR3 has 18 residues. Germline loops: CDR1 LGHNA, CDR2 YNFKEQ. CDR3 DNA sequence: TGTGCCAGCAGCCAAGCGGTAGCGGGGGGGCCGGGGGTGTATGAGCAGTTCTTC. Protein product: CASSQAVAGGPGVYEQFF.

The rearrangement uses TRBV19 and TRBJ2-7, with 9 bases that match TRBD2. The V gene's germline CDR1 is LNHDA and CDR2 SQIVND (reference sequence). V was pared by 5 bases and J by 2 bases, with 7 bases of the junction left unmatched. This CDR3 contains 15 residues. DNA for the CDR3: TGTGCCAGTAGTGTCTCAGCGGGAGGAACCTACGAGCAGTACTTC. Protein sequence: CASSVSAGGTYEQYF.

V is TRBV7-9 and J is TRBJ2-3, with D possibly being TRBD1 (6 bases). The germline gives CDR1 SEHNR, CDR2 FQNEAQ (reference sequence). Trimming took off 8 bases at V and 4 bases at J, with 13 bases between the two ends. CDR3 length: 13 residues. CDR3 sequence: CASSLWGPDTQYF. In DNA, the CDR3 is TGTGCCAGCTCGCTTTGGGGGCCAGATACGCAGTATTTT.